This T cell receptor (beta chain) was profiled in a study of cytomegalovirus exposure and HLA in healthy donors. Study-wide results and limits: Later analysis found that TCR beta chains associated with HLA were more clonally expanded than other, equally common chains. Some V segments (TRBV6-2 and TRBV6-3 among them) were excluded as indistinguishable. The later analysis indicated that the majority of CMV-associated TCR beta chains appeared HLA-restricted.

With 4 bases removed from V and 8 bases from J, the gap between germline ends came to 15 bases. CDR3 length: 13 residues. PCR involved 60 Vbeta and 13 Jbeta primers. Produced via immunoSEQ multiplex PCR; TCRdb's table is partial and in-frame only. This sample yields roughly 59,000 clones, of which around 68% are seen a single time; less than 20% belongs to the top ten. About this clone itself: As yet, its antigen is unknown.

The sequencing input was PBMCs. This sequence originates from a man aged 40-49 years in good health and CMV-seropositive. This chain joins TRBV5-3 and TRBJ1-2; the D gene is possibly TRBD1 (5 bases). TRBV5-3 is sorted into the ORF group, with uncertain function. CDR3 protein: CARSPGGKPGYTF. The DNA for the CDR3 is TGTGCCAGAAGCCCGGGGGGAAAGCCGGGCTACACCTTC.